This T cell receptor (beta chain) was captured in a study of OX40 agonist ivuxolimab in advanced cancers. Study at large: Patients were dosed intravenously with ivuxolimab at 0.01 to 10 mg/kg every 2 weeks. One hepatocellular carcinoma and a couple of cutaneous melanoma patients partially responded.

This table comes from immunoSEQ multiplex PCR, and its TCRdb copy is limited to in-frame clones, with some not included. Here the sample spans some 83,000 clones, less than 85% being singletons. Notes on the study in general: On average, CD8+ T cells had more expanded clones than CD4+. The study did not work out the antigen specificity of the expanded peripheral T cells.

In regard to this clone: The antigen remains undetermined.

This specimen was CD4+ or CD8+ T cells sorted from blood, taken in a trial of the OX40 agonist ivuxolimab. The source is an adult with an advanced solid tumor such as melanoma, head and neck, liver or kidney cancer.

The DNA for the CDR3 is TGCAGCGTCCGAGGGTTCGGAGGAAACACCATATATTTT. Translated: CSVRGFGGNTIYF. The chain employs TRBV29-1 and TRBJ1-3, with D hard to call. The CDR3 contains 13 residues. The V gene lost 6 bases and the J gene lost 4 bases, with 13 bases spanning the gap. CDR1 and CDR2 from the germline V gene are SQVTM and ANQGSEA. Variable domain in full (rest from reference TRBV29-1 and TRBJ1-3): SAVISQKPSRDICQRGTSLTIQCQVDSQVTMMFWYRQQPGQSLTLIATANQGSEATYESGFVIDKFPISRPNLTFSTLTVSNMSPEDSSIYLCSVRGFGGNTIYFGEGSWLTVV.